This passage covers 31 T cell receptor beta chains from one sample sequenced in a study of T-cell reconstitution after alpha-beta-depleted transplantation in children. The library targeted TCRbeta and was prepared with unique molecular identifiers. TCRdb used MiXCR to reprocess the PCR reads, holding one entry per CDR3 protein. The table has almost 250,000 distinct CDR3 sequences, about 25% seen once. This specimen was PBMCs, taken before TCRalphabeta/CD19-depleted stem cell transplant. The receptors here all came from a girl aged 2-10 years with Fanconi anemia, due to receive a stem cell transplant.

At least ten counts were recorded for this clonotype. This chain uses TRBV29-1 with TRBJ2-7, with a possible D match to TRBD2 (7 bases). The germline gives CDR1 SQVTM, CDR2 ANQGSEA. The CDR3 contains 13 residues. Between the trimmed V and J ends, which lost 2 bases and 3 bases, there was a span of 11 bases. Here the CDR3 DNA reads TGCAGCGTTGAACGGGGGGCCGGCTACGAGCAGTACTTC. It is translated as CSVERGAGYEQYF.

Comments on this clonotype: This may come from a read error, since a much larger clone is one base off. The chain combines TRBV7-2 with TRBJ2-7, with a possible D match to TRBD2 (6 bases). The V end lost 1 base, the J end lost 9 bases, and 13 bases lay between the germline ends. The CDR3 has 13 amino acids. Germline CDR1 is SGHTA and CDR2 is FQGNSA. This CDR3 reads CASSLGRGDGQYF. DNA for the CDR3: TGTGCCAGCAGCTTAGGTCGCGGGGACGGGCAGTACTTC.

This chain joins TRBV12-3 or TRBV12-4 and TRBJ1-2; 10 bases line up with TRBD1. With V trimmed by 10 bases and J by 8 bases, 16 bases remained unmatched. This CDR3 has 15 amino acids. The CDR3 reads CATIRQGATVMGYTF. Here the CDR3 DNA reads TGTGCCACCATCCGACAGGGGGCGACAGTTATGGGCTACACCTTC.

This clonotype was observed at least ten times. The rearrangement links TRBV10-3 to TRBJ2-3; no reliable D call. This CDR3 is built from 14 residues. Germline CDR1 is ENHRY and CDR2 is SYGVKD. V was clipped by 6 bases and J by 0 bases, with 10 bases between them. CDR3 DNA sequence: TGTGCCATCAGGGAAATAGCCAGCACAGATACGCAGTATTTT. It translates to CAIREIASTDTQYF.

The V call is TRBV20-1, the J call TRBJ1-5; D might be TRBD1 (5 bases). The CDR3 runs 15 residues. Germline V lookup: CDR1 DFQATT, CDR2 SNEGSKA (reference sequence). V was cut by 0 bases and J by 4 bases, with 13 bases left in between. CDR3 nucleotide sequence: TGCAGTGCTAGAGAGCCGGGACGTTTAAATCAGCCCCAGCATTTT. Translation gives CSAREPGRLNQPQHF.

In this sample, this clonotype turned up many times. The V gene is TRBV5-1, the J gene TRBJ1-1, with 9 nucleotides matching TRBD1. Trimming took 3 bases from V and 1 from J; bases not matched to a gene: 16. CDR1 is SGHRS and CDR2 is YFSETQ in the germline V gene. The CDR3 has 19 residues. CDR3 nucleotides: TGCGCCAGCAGCTCCAGAATGTCTGGACAGGGGCTATCGAACACTGAAGCTTTCTTT. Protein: CASSSRMSGQGLSNTEAFF.

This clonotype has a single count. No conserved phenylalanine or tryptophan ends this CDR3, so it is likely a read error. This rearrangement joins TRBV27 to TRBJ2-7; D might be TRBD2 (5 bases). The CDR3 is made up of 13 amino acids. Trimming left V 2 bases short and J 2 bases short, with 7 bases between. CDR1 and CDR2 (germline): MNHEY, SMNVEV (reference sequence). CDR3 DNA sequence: TGTGCCAGCAGTTTAGGACTGGCCTACGAGCAGTACTAC. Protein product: CASSLGLAYEQYY.

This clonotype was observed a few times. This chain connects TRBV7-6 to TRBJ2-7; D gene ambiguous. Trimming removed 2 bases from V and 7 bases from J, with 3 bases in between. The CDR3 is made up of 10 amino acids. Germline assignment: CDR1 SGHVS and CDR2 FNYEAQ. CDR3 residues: CASSLREQYF. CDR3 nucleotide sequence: TGTGCCAGCAGCTTAAGGGAGCAGTACTTC.

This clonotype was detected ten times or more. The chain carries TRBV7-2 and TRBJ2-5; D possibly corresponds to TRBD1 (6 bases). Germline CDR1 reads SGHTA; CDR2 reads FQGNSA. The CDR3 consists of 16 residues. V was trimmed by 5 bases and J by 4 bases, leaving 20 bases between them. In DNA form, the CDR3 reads TGTGCCAGCAGCCTTTACGGGGCAGGGGCTGGAGAGACCCAGTACTTC. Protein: CASSLYGAGAGETQYF.

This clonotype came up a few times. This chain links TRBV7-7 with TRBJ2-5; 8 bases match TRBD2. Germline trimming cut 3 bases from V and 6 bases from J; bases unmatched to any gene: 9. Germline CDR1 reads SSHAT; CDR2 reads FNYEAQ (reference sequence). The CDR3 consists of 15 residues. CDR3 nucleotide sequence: TGTGCCAGCAGCTTTATAGCGGGGACTGAGAAGACCCAGTACTTC. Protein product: CASSFIAGTEKTQYF. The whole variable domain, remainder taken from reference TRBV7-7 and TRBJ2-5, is GAGVSQSPRYKVTKRGQDVTLRCDPISSHATLYWYQQALGQGPEFLTYFNYEAQPDKSGLPSDRFSAERPEGSISTLTIQRTEQRDSAMYRCASSFIAGTEKTQYFGPGTRLLVL.

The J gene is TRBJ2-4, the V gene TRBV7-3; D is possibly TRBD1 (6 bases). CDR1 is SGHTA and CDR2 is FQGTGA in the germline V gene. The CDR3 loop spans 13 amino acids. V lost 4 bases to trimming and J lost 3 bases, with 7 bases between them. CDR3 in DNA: TGTGCCAGCAGCTCAGGGGTCAAAAACATTCAGTACTTC. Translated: CASSSGVKNIQYF.

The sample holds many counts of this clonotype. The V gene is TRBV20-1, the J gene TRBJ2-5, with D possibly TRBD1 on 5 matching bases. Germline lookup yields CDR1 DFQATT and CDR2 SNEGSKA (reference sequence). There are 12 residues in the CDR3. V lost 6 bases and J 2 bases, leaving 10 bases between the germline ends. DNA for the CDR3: TGCAGTGCGTACAGGTCACAAGAGACCCAGTACTTC. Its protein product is CSAYRSQETQYF.

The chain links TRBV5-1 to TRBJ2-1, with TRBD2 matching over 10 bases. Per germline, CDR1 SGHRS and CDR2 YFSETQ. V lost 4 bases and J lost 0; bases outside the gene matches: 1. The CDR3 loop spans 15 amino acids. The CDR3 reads CASSGLAVSYNEQFF. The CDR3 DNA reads TGCGCCAGCAGCGGACTAGCGGTCTCCTACAATGAGCAGTTCTTC.

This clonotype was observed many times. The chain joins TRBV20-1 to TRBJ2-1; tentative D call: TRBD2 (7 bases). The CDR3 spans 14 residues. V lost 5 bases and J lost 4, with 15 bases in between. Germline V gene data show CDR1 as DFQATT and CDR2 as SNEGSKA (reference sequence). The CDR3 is CSAGKGGPYNEQFF. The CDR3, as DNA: TGCAGTGCTGGGAAGGGGGGGCCTTACAATGAGCAGTTCTTC.

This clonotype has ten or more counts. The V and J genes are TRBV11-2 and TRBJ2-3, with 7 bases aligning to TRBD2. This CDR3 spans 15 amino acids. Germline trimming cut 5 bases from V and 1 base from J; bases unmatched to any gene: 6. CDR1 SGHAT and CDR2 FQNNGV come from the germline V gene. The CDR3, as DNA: TGTGCCAGCAGCGCGGGGGATAAAGGCACAGATACGCAGTATTTT. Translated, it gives CASSAGDKGTDTQYF.

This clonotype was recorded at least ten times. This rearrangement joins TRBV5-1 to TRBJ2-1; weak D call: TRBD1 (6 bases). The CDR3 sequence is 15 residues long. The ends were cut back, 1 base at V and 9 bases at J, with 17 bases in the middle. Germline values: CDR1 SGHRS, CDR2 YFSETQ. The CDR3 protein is CASSLSGVSVGEQFF. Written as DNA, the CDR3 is TGCGCCAGCAGCTTGTCAGGGGTTAGCGTTGGTGAGCAGTTCTTC. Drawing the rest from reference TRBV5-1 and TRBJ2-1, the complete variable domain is KAGVTQTPRYLIKTRGQQVTLSCSPISGHRSVSWYQQTPGQGLQFLFEYFSETQRNKGNFPGRFSGRQFSNSRSEMNVSTLELGDSALYLCASSLSGVSVGEQFFGPGTRLTVL.

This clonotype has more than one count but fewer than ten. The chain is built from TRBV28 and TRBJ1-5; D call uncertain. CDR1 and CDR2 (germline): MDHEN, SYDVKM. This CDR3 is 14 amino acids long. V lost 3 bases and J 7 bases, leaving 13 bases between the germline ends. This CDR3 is CASSLGTVGQPQHF. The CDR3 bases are TGTGCCAGCAGTTTGGGAACAGTTGGGCAGCCCCAGCATTTT.

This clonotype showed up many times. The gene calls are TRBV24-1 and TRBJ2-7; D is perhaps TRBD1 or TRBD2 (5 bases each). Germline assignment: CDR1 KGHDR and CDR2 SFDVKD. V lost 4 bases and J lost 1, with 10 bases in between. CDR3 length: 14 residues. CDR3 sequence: CATSEGTVSYEQYF. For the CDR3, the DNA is TGTGCCACCAGTGAGGGGACGGTTTCCTACGAGCAGTACTTC.

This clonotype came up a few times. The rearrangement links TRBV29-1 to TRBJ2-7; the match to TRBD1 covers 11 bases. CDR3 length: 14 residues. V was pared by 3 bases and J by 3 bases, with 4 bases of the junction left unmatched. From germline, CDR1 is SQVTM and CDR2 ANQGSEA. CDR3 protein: CSVEGGTGGYEQYF. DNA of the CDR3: TGCAGCGTTGAGGGAGGGACAGGGGGCTACGAGCAGTACTTC.

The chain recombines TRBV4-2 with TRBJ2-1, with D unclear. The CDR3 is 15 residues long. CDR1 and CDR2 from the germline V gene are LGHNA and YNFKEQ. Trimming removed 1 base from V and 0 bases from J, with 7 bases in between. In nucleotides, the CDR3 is TGTGCCAGCAGCCAAGTTAGGAGCTCCTACAATGAGCAGTTCTTC. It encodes CASSQVRSSYNEQFF.

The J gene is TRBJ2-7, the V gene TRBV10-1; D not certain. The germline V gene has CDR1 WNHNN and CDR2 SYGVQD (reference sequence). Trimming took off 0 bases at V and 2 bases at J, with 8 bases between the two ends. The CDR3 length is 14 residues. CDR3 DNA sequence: TGCGCCAGCAGTGAGTCCCACCTCGCCTACGAGCAGTACTTC. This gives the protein CASSESHLAYEQYF.

Here the CDR3 reads CSAGQLSSGNTIYF. The CDR3 nucleotides are TGCAGTGCTGGACAGCTCTCCTCTGGAAACACCATATATTTT. V usage is TRBV20-1 and J usage is TRBJ1-3; D perhaps matches TRBD1 (6 bases). Germline CDR1 and CDR2: DFQATT and SNEGSKA (reference sequence). Trimming removed 5 bases from V and 0 bases from J, with 11 bases in between. The length of the CDR3 is 14 residues.

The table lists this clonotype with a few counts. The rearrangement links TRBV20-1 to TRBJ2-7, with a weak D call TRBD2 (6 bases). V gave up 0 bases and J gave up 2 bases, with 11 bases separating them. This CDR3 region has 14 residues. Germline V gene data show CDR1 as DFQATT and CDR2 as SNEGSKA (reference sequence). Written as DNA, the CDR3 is TGCAGTGCTAGAGATCTCCCTAGCGCCTACGAGCAGTACTTC. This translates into CSARDLPSAYEQYF.

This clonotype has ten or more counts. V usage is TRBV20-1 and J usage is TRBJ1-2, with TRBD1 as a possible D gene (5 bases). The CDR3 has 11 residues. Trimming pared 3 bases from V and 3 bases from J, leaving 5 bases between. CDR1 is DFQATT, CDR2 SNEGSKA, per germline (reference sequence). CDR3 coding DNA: TGCAGTGCTAGGGGACACTATGGCTACACCTTC. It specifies CSARGHYGYTF.

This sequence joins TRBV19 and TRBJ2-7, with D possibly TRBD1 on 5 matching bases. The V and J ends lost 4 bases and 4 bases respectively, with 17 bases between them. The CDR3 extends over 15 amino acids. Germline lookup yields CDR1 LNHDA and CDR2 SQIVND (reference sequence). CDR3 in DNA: TGTGCCAGTAGTACGGCAGTAAGGGGTTTATACGAGCAGTACTTC. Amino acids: CASSTAVRGLYEQYF.

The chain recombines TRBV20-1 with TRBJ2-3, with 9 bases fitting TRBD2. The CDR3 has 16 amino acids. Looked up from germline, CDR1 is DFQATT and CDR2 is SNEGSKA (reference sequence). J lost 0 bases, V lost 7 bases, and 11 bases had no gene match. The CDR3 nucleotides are TGCAGTGTTACTAGCGGGTGGGCCGCGAGCACAGATACGCAGTATTTT. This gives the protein CSVTSGWAASTDTQYF.

CDR3 loop: CASSGQGEQFF. The CDR3 nucleotides are TGTGCCAGCAGTGGACAGGGTGAGCAGTTCTTC. The rearrangement joins TRBV2 to TRBJ2-1; TRBD1 aligns across 7 bases. CDR1 and CDR2 (germline): SNHLY, FYNNEI. This CDR3 region has 11 residues. The trim removed 4 bases at V and 9 bases at J, leaving 0 bases unmatched.

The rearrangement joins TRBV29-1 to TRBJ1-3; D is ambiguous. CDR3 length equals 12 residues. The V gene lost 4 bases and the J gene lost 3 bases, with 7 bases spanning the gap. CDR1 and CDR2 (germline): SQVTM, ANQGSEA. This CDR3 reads CSVARDGNTIYF. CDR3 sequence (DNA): TGCAGCGTTGCTAGGGATGGAAACACCATATATTTT.

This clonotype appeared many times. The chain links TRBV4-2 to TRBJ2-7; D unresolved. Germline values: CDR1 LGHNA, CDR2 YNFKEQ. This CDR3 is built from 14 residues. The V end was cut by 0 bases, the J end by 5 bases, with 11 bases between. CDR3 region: CASSQDFAADEQYF. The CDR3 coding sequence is TGTGCCAGCAGCCAAGATTTCGCAGCAGACGAGCAGTACTTC.

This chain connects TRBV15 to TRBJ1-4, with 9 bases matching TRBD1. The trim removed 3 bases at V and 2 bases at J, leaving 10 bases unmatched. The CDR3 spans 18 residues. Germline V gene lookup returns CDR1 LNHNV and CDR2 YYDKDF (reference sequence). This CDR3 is CATSSDAGTGPTNEKLFF. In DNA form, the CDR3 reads TGTGCCACCAGCAGCGATGCCGGGACAGGGCCCACTAATGAAAAACTGTTTTTT.

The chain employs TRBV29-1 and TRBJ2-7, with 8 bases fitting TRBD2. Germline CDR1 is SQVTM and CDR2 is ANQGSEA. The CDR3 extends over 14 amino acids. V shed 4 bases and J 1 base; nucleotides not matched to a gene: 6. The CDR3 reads CSVGSGRGSYEQYF. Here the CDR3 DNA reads TGCAGCGTTGGGAGCGGGAGAGGGTCCTACGAGCAGTACTTC.